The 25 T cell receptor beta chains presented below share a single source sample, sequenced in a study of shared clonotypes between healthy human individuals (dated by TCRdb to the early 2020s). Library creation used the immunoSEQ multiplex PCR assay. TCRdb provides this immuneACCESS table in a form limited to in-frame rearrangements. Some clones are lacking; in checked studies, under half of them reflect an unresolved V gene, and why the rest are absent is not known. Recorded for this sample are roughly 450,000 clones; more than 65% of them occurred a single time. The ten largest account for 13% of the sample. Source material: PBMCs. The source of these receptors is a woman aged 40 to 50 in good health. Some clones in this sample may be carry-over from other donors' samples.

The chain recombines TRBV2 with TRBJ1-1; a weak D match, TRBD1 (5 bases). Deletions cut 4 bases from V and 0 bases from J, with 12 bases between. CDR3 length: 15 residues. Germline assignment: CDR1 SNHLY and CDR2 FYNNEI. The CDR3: CASSGQGGMNTEAFF. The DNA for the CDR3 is TGTGCCAGCAGTGGTCAGGGTGGGATGAACACTGAAGCTTTCTTT.

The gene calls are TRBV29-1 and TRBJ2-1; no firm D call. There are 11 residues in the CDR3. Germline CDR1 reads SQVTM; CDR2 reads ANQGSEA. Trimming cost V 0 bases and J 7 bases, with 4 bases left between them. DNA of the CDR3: TGCAGCGTTGAAGATCGGAATGAGCAGTTCTTC. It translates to CSVEDRNEQFF.

The CDR3 DNA is TGCGCCAGCAGCCCTCGGGGAGGGACAGATACGCAGTATTTT. It is translated as CASSPRGGTDTQYF. The chain uses TRBV5-1 and TRBJ2-3; 7 positions agree with TRBD2. Per the germline V gene, CDR1 is SGHRS and CDR2 is YFSETQ. V gave up 4 bases and J gave up 3 bases; unmatched junction bases: 5. The CDR3 has 14 amino acids.

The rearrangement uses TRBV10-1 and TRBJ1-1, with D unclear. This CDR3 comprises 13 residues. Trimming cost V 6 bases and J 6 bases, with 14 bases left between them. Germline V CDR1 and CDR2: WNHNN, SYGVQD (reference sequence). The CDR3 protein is CASRSSRDAEAFF. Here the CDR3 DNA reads TGCGCCAGCAGGAGTTCTAGGGATGCTGAAGCTTTCTTT.

The CDR3 DNA reads as TGCAGCGTTGGGGACACACCCTATGGCTACACCTTC. Translated, it gives CSVGDTPYGYTF. The genes are TRBV29-1 and TRBJ1-2; maybe TRBD1 (6 bases). CDR1 SQVTM and CDR2 ANQGSEA come from the germline V gene. Trimming took off 4 bases at V and 4 bases at J, with 10 bases between the two ends. The length of the CDR3 is 12 residues.

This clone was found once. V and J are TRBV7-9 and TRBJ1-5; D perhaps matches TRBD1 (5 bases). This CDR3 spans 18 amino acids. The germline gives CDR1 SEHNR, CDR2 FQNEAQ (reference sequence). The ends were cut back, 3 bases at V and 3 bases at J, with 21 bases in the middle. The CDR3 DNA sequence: TGTGCCAGCAGCTTCAAAGGGGCCGGGGGTTATAACAATCAGCCCCAGCATTTT. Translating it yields CASSFKGAGGYNNQPQHF.

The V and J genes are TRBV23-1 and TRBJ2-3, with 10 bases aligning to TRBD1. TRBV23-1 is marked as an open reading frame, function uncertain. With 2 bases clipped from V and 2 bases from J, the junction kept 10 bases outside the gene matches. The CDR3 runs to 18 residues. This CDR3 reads CASSQDLSGTGDTDTQYF. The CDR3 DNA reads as TGCGCCAGCAGTCAAGACCTTTCCGGGACAGGGGACACAGATACGCAGTATTTT.

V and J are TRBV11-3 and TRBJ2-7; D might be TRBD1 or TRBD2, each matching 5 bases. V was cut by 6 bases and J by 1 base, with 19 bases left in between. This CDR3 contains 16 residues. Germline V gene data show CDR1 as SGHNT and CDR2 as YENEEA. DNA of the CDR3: TGTGCCAGCAGTCGACGACCGGGGACGGCATCCTACGAGCAGTACTTC. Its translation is CASSRRPGTASYEQYF.

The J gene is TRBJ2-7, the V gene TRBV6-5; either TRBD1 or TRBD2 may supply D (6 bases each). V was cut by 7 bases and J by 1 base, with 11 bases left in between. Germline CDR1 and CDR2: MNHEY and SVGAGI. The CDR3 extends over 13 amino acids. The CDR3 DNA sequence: TGTGCCAGCACCCAAGGGGGGTCCTACGAGCAGTACTTC. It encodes CASTQGGSYEQYF.

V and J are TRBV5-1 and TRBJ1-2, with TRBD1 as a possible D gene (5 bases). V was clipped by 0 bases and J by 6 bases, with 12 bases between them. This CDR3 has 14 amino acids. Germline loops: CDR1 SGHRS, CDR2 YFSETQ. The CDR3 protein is CASSLVGREDGYTF. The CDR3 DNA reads TGCGCCAGCAGCTTGGTTGGCAGGGAGGATGGCTACACCTTC.

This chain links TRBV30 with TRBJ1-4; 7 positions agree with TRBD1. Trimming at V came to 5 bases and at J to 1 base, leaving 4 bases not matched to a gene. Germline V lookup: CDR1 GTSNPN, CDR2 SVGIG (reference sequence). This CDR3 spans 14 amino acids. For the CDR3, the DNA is TGTGCCTGGGCTACAGGGGTAACTAATGAAAAACTGTTTTTT. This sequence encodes CAWATGVTNEKLFF.

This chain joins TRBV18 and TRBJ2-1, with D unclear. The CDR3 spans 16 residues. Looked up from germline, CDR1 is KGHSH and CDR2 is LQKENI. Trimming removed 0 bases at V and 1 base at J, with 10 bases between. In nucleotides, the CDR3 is TGTGCCAGCTCACCACCTCAAGGGAATTCCTACAATGAGCAGTTCTTC. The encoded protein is CASSPPQGNSYNEQFF.

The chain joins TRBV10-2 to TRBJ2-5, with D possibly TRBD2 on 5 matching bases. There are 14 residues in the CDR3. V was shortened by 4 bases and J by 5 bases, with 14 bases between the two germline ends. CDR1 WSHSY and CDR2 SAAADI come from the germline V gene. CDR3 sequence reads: CASSVGGRTETQYF. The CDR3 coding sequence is TGCGCCAGCAGTGTAGGCGGGCGCACGGAGACCCAGTACTTC.

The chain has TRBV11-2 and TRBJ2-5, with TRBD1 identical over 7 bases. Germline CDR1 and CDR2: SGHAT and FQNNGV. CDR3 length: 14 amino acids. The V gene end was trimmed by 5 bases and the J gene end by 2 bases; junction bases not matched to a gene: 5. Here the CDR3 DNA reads TGTGCCAGCAGCCAGGGGGTAGGGCAAGAGACCCAGTACTTC. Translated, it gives CASSQGVGQETQYF.

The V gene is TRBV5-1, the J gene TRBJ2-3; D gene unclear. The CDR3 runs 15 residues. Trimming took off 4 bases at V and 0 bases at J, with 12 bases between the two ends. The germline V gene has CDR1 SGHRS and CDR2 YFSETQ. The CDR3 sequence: CASSVIPTSTDTQYF. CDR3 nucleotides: TGCGCCAGCAGCGTAATTCCGACTAGCACAGATACGCAGTATTTT. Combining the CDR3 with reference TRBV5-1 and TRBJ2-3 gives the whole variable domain KAGVTQTPRYLIKTRGQQVTLSCSPISGHRSVSWYQQTPGQGLQFLFEYFSETQRNKGNFPGRFSGRQFSNSRSEMNVSTLELGDSALYLCASSVIPTSTDTQYFGPGTRLTVL.

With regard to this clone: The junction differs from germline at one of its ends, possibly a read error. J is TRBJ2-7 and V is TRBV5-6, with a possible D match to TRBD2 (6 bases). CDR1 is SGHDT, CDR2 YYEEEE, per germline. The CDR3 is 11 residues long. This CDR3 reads CASSLSRESNF. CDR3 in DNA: TGTGCCAGCAGCTTGTCGCGGGAATCGAACTTC.

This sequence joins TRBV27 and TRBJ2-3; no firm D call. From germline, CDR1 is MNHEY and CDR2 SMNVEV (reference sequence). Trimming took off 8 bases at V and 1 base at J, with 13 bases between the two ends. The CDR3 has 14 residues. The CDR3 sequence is CASGGTPRTDTQYF. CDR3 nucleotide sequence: TGTGCCAGCGGCGGTACACCTCGCACAGATACGCAGTATTTT.

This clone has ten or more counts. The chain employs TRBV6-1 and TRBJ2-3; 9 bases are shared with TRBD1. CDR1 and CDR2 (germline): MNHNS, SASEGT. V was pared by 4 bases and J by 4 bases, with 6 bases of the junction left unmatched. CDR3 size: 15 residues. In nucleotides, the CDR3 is TGTGCCAGCAGTGGGGGACAGGGAGGTGCAGATACGCAGTATTTT. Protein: CASSGGQGGADTQYF.

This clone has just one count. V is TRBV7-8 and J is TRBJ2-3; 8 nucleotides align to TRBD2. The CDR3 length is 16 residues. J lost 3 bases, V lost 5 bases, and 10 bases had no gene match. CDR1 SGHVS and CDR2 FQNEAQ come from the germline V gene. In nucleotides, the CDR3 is TGTGCCAGCAGCGAAGCAGGAGCGGGAGTAACAGATACGCAGTATTTT. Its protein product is CASSEAGAGVTDTQYF.

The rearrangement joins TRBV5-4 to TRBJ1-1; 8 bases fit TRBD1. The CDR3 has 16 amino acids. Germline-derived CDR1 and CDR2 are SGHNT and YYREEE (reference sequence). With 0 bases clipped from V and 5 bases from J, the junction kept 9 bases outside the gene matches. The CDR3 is CASSLEGRGRGTEAFF. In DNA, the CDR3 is TGTGCCAGCAGCTTGGAGGGCAGGGGGCGAGGGACTGAAGCTTTCTTT.

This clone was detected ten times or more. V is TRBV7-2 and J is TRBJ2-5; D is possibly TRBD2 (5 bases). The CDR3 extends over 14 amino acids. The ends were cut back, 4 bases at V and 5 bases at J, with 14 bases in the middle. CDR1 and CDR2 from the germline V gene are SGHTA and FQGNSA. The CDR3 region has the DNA TGTGCCAGCAGCTACTTCGGGCGGACTGAGACCCAGTACTTC. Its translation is CASSYFGRTETQYF.

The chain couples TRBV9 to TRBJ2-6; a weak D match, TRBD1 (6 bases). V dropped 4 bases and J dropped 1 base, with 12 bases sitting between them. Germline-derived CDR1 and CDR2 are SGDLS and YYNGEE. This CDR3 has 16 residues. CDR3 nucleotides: TGTGCCAGCAGCCCCGACAGGCCTTCTGGGGCCAACGTCCTGACTTTC. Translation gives CASSPDRPSGANVLTF.

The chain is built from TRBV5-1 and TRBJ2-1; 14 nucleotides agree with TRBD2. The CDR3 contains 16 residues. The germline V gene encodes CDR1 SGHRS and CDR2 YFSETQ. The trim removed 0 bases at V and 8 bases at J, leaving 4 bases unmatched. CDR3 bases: TGCGCCAGCAGCTTGGGGGGACTAGCGGGAGAGGATGAGCAGTTCTTC. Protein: CASSLGGLAGEDEQFF.

The CDR3: CATNRLAGLNNEQFF. The CDR3 DNA is TGTGCCACCAATCGACTAGCGGGACTTAACAATGAGCAGTTCTTC. The chain uses TRBV5-6 and TRBJ2-1, with 11 positions matching TRBD2. The germline gives CDR1 SGHDT, CDR2 YYEEEE. CDR3 length: 15 amino acids. After removal of 9 bases from V and 5 bases from J, the junction contained 10 bases not matched to a gene.

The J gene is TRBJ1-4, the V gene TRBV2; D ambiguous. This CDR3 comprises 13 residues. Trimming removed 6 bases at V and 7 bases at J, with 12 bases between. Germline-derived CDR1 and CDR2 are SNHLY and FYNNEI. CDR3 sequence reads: CASRRDTGEKLFF. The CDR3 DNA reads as TGTGCCAGCAGAAGGGATACCGGTGAAAAACTGTTTTTT.